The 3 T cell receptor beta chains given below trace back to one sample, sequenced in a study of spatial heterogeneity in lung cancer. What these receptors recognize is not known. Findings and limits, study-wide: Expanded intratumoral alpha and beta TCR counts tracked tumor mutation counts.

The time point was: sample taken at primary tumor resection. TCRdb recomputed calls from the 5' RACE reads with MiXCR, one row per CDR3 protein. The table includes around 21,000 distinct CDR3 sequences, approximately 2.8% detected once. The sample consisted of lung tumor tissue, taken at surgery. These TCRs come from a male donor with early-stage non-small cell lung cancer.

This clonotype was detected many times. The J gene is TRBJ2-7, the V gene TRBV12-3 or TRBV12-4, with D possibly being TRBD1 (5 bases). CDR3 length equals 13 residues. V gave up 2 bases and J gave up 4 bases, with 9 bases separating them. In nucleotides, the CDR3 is TGTGCCAGCAGTTTAACCAGGGTATACGAGCAGTACTTC. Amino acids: CASSLTRVYEQYF.

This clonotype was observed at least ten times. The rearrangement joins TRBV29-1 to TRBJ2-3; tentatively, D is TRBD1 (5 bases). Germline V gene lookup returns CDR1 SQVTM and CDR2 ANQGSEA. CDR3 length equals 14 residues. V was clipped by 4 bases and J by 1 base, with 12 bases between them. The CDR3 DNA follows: TGCAGCGTTGTTGGTGGCAGGGGCACAGATACGCAGTATTTT. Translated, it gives CSVVGGRGTDTQYF.

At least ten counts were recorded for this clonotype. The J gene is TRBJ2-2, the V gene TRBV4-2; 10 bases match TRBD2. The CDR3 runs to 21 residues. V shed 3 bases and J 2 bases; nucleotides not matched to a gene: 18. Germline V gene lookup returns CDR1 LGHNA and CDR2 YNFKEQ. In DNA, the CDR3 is TGTGCCAGCAGCCATCCCACGAGCGGGAGGGCCCTCACCTTAAACACCGGGGAGCTGTTTTTT. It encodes CASSHPTSGRALTLNTGELFF.